Listed below are T cell receptor beta chains from one sample, sequenced in a study of OX40 agonist ivuxolimab in advanced cancers. Produced via immunoSEQ multiplex PCR; TCRdb's table is partial and in-frame only. The sample consists of about 150,000 clones, 94% of them appearing once. The sequences come from CD4+ or CD8+ T cells sorted from blood, collected in a trial of the OX40 agonist ivuxolimab. The receptors originated from an adult with an advanced solid tumor such as melanoma, head and neck, liver or kidney cancer. The CDR3 runs from the conserved cysteine through the conserved F or W. D genes are given only for firm matches. Expanded clones are given a class, and other clones once, few, many or no size at all.

size: NA
D: NA
length: 14
V: TRBV7-8
J: TRBJ2-7
CDR3: CASSLVGNPYEQYF
DNA: TGTGCCAGCAGCTTAGTTGGGAATCCCTACGAGCAGTACTTC

size: NA
D: NA
length: 16
V: TRBV23-1
J: TRBJ2-3
CDR3: CASSQKAGSTADTQYF
DNA: TGCGCCAGCAGTCAAAAGGCAGGTTCAACAGCGGATACGCAGTATTTT

size: NA
D: TRBD2
length: 15
V: TRBV5-4
J: TRBJ2-1
CDR3: CASSLALAGHNEQFF
DNA: TGTGCCAGCAGCTTGGCCCTAGCGGGTCATAATGAGCAGTTCTTC

size: NA
D: TRBD1
length: 14
V: TRBV10-1
J: TRBJ2-1
CDR3: CASSESPRGYEQFF
DNA: TGCGCCAGCAGTGAGTCGCCCAGGGGGTATGAGCAGTTCTTC

size: few
D: NA
length: 13
V: TRBV7-3
J: TRBJ1-5
CDR3: CASSLSIDQPQHF
DNA: TGTGCCAGCAGCTTATCAATAGATCAGCCCCAGCATTTT

size: NA
D: NA
length: 13
V: TRBV2
J: TRBJ2-4
CDR3: CATQQGYRNIQYF
DNA: TGTGCCACCCAGCAAGGGTACAGAAACATTCAGTACTTC

size: NA
D: TRBD1
length: 14
V: TRBV2
J: TRBJ1-5
CDR3: CASTYRGLGQPQHF
DNA: TGTGCCAGCACCTACAGGGGGCTCGGTCAGCCCCAGCATTTT

size: NA
D: NA
length: 15
V: TRBV5-1
J: TRBJ1-2
CDR3: CASSLGQGWNYGYTF
DNA: TGCGCCAGCAGCTTGGGGCAGGGGTGGAACTATGGCTACACCTTC

size: few
D: NA
length: 16
V: TRBV11-2
J: TRBJ2-5
CDR3: CASSLTPGGPGETQYF
DNA: TGTGCCAGCAGCTTGACCCCTGGGGGCCCAGGGGAGACCCAGTACTTC

size: NA
D: TRBD1
length: 14
V: TRBV5-4
J: TRBJ1-1
CDR3: CASRVTGGETEAFF
DNA: TGTGCCAGCCGCGTAACAGGGGGAGAGACTGAAGCTTTCTTT

size: once
D: NA
length: 14
V: TRBV18
J: TRBJ1-6
CDR3: CASSPGTFNSPLHF
DNA: TGTGCCAGCTCACCCGGGACTTTCAATTCACCCCTCCACTTT

size: few
D: NA
length: 11
V: TRBV12-5
J: TRBJ1-2
CDR3: CASGSRTHLTF
DNA: TGTGCTAGTGGTTCTCGGACTCACTTAACCTTC

size: NA
D: NA
length: 11
V: TRBV28
J: TRBJ2-7
CDR3: CASRGQYEQYF
DNA: TGTGCCAGCCGAGGTCAGTACGAGCAGTACTTC

size: NA
D: TRBD1
length: 15
V: TRBV27
J: TRBJ1-5
CDR3: CASSTEGQINQPQHF
DNA: TGTGCCAGCAGTACCGAGGGACAGATCAATCAGCCCCAGCATTTT

size: NA
D: NA
length: 15
V: TRBV5-5
J: TRBJ2-7
CDR3: CASSLDWGDSYEQYF
DNA: TGTGCCAGCAGCTTGGATTGGGGGGACTCCTACGAGCAGTACTTC

size: NA
D: TRBD1
length: 14
V: TRBV5-4
J: TRBJ1-1
CDR3: CASSLDRGRTEAFF
DNA: TGTGCCAGCAGCCTAGACAGGGGGAGAACTGAAGCTTTCTTT

size: NA
D: TRBD1
length: 16
V: TRBV30
J: TRBJ2-7
CDR3: CAWSSGTGGKAYEQYF
DNA: TGTGCCTGGAGTTCCGGGACAGGGGGGAAAGCCTACGAGCAGTACTTC

size: NA
D: NA
length: 13
V: TRBV11-2
J: TRBJ1-5
CDR3: CASSFSPNQPQHF
DNA: TGTGCCAGCAGCTTTTCACCAAATCAGCCCCAGCATTTT

size: NA
D: NA
length: 17
V: TRBV15
J: TRBJ2-2
CDR3: CATSRGGWGQDTGELFF
DNA: TGTGCCACCAGCAGAGGAGGGTGGGGGCAGGACACCGGGGAGCTGTTTTTT

size: once
D: TRBD1
length: 17
V: TRBV5-1
J: TRBJ1-2
CDR3: CASSLAPGQGVIYGYTF
DNA: TGCGCCAGCAGCTTGGCTCCGGGACAGGGCGTAATCTATGGCTACACCTTC

size: once
D: NA
length: 14
V: TRBV5-1
J: TRBJ1-4
CDR3: CASSPTTDSEKLFF
DNA: TGCGCCAGCAGCCCCACGACAGATTCTGAAAAACTGTTTTTT

size: NA
D: NA
length: 15
V: TRBV7-2
J: TRBJ1-1
CDR3: CASSSAPTTNTEAFF
DNA: TGTGCCAGCAGCTCGGCCCCGACAACGAACACTGAAGCTTTCTTT

size: NA
D: NA
length: 14
V: TRBV9
J: TRBJ2-3
CDR3: CASSVGGAWDTQYF
DNA: TGTGCCAGCAGCGTAGGGGGAGCATGGGATACGCAGTATTTT

size: NA
D: NA
length: 14
V: TRBV29-1
J: TRBJ2-6
CDR3: CSVEEGAGANVLTF
DNA: TGCAGCGTTGAAGAAGGGGCCGGGGCCAACGTCCTGACTTTC

size: once
D: NA
length: 15
V: TRBV6-1
J: TRBJ2-6
CDR3: CASSEQGLGANVLTF
DNA: TGTGCCAGCAGTGAACAGGGGCTTGGGGCCAACGTCCTGACTTTC

size: once
D: NA
length: 15
V: TRBV14
J: TRBJ1-2
CDR3: CASSHTIGRDYGYTF
DNA: TGTGCCAGCAGCCATACAATCGGCAGGGATTATGGCTACACCTTC

size: NA
D: NA
length: 14
V: TRBV4-3
J: TRBJ2-7
CDR3: CASSPRLAAYEQYF
DNA: TGCGCCAGCAGTCCCCGGTTAGCGGCCTACGAGCAGTACTTC

size: few
D: NA
length: 13
V: TRBV6-1
J: TRBJ1-5
CDR3: CASRPELNQPQHF
DNA: TGTGCCAGCAGGCCTGAGCTCAATCAGCCCCAGCATTTT

size: NA
D: NA
length: 14
V: TRBV11-2
J: TRBJ1-1
CDR3: CASSLSASNTEAFF
DNA: TGTGCCAGCAGCTTGTCTGCTTCGAACACTGAAGCTTTCTTT

size: NA
D: NA
length: 15
V: TRBV2
J: TRBJ2-2
CDR3: CASSGGSEGTGELFF
DNA: TGTGCCAGCAGTGGGGGTAGCGAGGGCACCGGGGAGCTGTTTTTT

size: NA
D: NA
length: 15
V: TRBV6-5
J: TRBJ1-3
CDR3: CASIRTGEAGNTIYF
DNA: TGTGCCAGCATCCGGACGGGGGAAGCTGGAAACACCATATATTTT

size: once
D: TRBD1
length: 14
V: TRBV7-2
J: TRBJ2-5
CDR3: CASSQNRGQETQYF
DNA: TGTGCCAGCAGCCAAAACAGGGGGCAGGAGACCCAGTACTTC

size: NA
D: TRBD1
length: 15
V: TRBV7-2
J: TRBJ2-7
CDR3: CASSTQHDRGNEQYF
DNA: TGTGCCAGCAGCACTCAGCACGACAGGGGGAACGAGCAGTACTTC

size: NA
D: NA
length: 13
V: TRBV6-5
J: TRBJ1-4
CDR3: CASIHGTGEKLFF
DNA: TGTGCCAGCATCCACGGGACGGGAGAAAAACTGTTTTTT

size: NA
D: NA
length: 13
V: TRBV19
J: TRBJ1-2
CDR3: CASKNRASYGYTF
DNA: TGTGCCAGTAAGAACAGGGCTAGCTATGGCTACACCTTC

size: NA
D: NA
length: 12
V: TRBV11-2
J: TRBJ2-5
CDR3: CASSTSGKTQYF
DNA: TGTGCCAGCAGCACCTCGGGCAAGACCCAGTACTTC

size: NA
D: NA
length: 10
V: TRBV28
J: TRBJ1-3
CDR3: CATTGNTIYF
DNA: TGTGCCACCACTGGAAACACCATATATTTT

size: NA
D: TRBD1
length: 15
V: TRBV11-2
J: TRBJ1-3
CDR3: CASSSARQGGNTIYF
DNA: TGTGCCAGCAGCTCAGCCCGACAGGGGGGGAACACCATATATTTT

size: NA
D: TRBD2
length: 17
V: TRBV9
J: TRBJ2-7
CDR3: CASSVGSGTRQSYEQYF
DNA: TGTGCCAGCAGCGTAGGGTCCGGGACTAGGCAATCCTACGAGCAGTACTTC

size: NA
D: NA
length: 16
V: TRBV7-6
J: TRBJ2-2
CDR3: CASSPDSVLTTGELFF
DNA: TGTGCCAGCAGCCCCGACAGCGTTCTTACCACCGGGGAGCTGTTTTTT

size: NA
D: NA
length: 16
V: TRBV10-3
J: TRBJ2-7
CDR3: CAISESRRGRSYEQYF
DNA: TGTGCCATCAGTGAGTCGAGGCGGGGACGCTCCTACGAGCAGTACTTC

size: NA
D: NA
length: 13
V: TRBV7-2
J: TRBJ1-5
CDR3: CASSFLNNQPQHF
DNA: TGTGCCAGCAGCTTTTTAAACAATCAGCCCCAGCATTTT

size: few
D: NA
length: 16
V: TRBV19
J: TRBJ1-1
CDR3: CASTSKSGVWNTEAFF
DNA: TGTGCCAGTACATCCAAGTCGGGGGTTTGGAACACTGAAGCTTTCTTT

size: NA
D: TRBD2
length: 17
V: TRBV6-1
J: TRBJ2-3
CDR3: CASSDPGLAGVWDTQYF
DNA: TGTGCCAGCAGTGACCCGGGACTAGCGGGAGTATGGGATACGCAGTATTTT

size: once
D: NA
length: 12
V: TRBV7-8
J: TRBJ2-1
CDR3: CATTADLNEQFF
DNA: TGTGCCACCACGGCTGACCTAAATGAGCAGTTCTTC

size: NA
D: TRBD1
length: 14
V: TRBV7-2
J: TRBJ2-7
CDR3: CASSLGGTGYEQYF
DNA: TGTGCCAGCAGCTTAGGAGGGACAGGGTACGAGCAGTACTTC

size: NA
D: TRBD1
length: 14
V: TRBV27
J: TRBJ1-2
CDR3: CASSFHGTGYGYTF
DNA: TGTGCCAGCAGTTTCCACGGGACAGGCTATGGCTACACCTTC

size: NA
D: TRBD1
length: 12
V: TRBV6-5
J: TRBJ1-1
CDR3: CASSPPGQKAFF
DNA: TGTGCCAGCAGTCCGCCGGGACAGAAAGCTTTCTTT

size: NA
D: NA
length: 14
V: TRBV11-2
J: TRBJ2-5
CDR3: CASSLRRGQETQYF
DNA: TGTGCCAGCAGCCTCCGAAGGGGCCAAGAGACCCAGTACTTC

size: NA
D: NA
length: 15
V: TRBV19
J: TRBJ2-2
CDR3: CASSIGDRVPGELFF
DNA: TGTGCCAGTAGTATCGGGGACCGCGTTCCCGGGGAGCTGTTTTTT

size: NA
D: NA
length: 14
V: TRBV15
J: TRBJ1-2
CDR3: CATSMRGFAYGYTF
DNA: TGTGCCACCAGCATGAGGGGTTTCGCCTATGGCTACACCTTC

size: NA
D: TRBD1
length: 14
V: TRBV6-6
J: TRBJ1-3
CDR3: CASRSDRAGNTIYF
DNA: TGTGCCAGCAGGTCGGACAGGGCTGGAAACACCATATATTTT

size: NA
D: NA
length: 14
V: TRBV28
J: TRBJ2-7
CDR3: CASSFLTGPYEQYF
DNA: TGTGCCAGCAGTTTCCTGACAGGCCCCTACGAGCAGTACTTC

size: NA
D: NA
length: 15
V: TRBV25-1
J: TRBJ2-3
CDR3: CASSESSRSTDTQYF
DNA: TGTGCCAGCAGTGAATCTTCGCGGAGCACAGATACGCAGTATTTT

size: NA
D: NA
length: 14
V: TRBV9
J: TRBJ2-1
CDR3: CASSVVSVYNEQFF
DNA: TGTGCCAGCAGCGTAGTGTCAGTTTACAATGAGCAGTTCTTC

size: NA
D: NA
length: 15
V: TRBV6-5
J: TRBJ1-5
CDR3: CASSYASGSNQPQHF
DNA: TGTGCCAGCAGTTACGCTTCGGGGAGCAATCAGCCCCAGCATTTT

size: NA
D: NA
length: 13
V: TRBV7-9
J: TRBJ2-5
CDR3: CASSLIGQETQYF
DNA: TGTGCCAGCAGCTTAATCGGCCAAGAGACCCAGTACTTC

size: NA
D: NA
length: 14
V: TRBV28
J: TRBJ1-4
CDR3: CASSSPGGDEKLFF
DNA: TGTGCCAGCAGTTCCCCGGGTGGTGATGAAAAACTGTTTTTT

size: once
D: NA
length: 15
V: TRBV5-4
J: TRBJ2-1
CDR3: CASSPTVNSYNEQFF
DNA: TGTGCCAGCAGCCCGACAGTGAACTCCTACAATGAGCAGTTCTTC

size: NA
D: TRBD1
length: 15
V: TRBV28
J: TRBJ1-4
CDR3: CASSAPGQGSEKLFF
DNA: TGTGCCAGCAGTGCTCCGGGACAGGGGAGCGAAAAACTGTTTTTT